In this sample, the clone carrying this TCR beta chain turned up a few times. Its antigen remains unknown. Described time point: newly diagnosed GD, antithyroid drugs for less than 3 months. Preparation of the TCR library used RNA extracted from PBMCs. This entry belongs to a study of regulatory T cells in long-lasting Graves disease. Findings of the study overall: Since the sample size was small, accuracy may have been reduced. Favored gene segments in persistent disease were TRBV28, TRBJ1-2 and TRBJ2-5.

Combining iRepertoire HTBI primers with Arm-PCR of CDR3 regions, the authors built TCR beta libraries. TCRdb passed the multiplex PCR reads through MiXCR, listing each CDR3 protein once. The sample shows 400,000 to 500,000 distinct CDR3 sequences, less than 20% of them seen only once. V was cut by 6 bases and J by 2 bases, with 19 bases left in between. The CDR3 runs to 15 residues. Germline values: CDR1 SQVTM, CDR2 ANQGSEA. This sample was also put to use in a study of T cells in Graves' hyperthyroidism and ophthalmopathy. Per that study: With a duration under 2 months, the hyperthyroidism was newly diagnosed in patients aged 18 to 65. Uncontrolled infection, other autoimmune disease, pregnancy and lactation each barred patients from inclusion.

The chain employs TRBV29-1 and TRBJ1-1; a weak D match, TRBD1 (6 bases). This TCR was sampled from a woman younger than 35 with Graves disease. The sample in question was peripheral blood mononuclear cells (PBMCs), obtained at new diagnosis, from a patient treated with antithyroid drugs. The CDR3 region has the DNA TGCAGCGTGAGAGAATCTCAGGGGTCTAACACTGAAGCTTTCTTT. It translates to CSVRESQGSNTEAFF.